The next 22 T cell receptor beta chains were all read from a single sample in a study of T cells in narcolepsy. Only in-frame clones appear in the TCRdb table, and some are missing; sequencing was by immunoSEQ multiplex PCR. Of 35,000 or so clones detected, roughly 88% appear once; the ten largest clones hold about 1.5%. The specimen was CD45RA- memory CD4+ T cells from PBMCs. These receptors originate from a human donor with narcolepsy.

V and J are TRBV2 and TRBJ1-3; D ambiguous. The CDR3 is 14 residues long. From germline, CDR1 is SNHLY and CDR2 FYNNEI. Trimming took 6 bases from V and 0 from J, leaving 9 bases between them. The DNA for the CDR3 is TGTGCCAGCAGGACGGACTCCTCTGGAAACACCATATATTTT. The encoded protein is CASRTDSSGNTIYF.

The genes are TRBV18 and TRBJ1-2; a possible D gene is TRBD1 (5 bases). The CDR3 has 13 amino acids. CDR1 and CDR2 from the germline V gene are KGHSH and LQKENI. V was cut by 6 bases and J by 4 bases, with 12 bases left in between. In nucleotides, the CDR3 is TGTGCCAGCTCGGGGAGGGGCAGCTATGGCTACACCTTC. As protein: CASSGRGSYGYTF.

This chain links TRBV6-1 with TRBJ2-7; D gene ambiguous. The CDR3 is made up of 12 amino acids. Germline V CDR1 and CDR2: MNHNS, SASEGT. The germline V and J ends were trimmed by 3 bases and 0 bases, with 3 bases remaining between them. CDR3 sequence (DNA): TGTGCCAGCAGTGATGGCTCCTACGAGCAGTACTTC. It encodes CASSDGSYEQYF.

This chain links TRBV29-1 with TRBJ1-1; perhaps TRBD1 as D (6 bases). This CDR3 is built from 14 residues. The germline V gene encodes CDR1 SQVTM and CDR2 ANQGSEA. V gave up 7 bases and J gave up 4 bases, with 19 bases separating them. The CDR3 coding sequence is TGCAGCGCCGACAAGCGGGGGCGGGTCACTGAAGCTTTCTTT. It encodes CSADKRGRVTEAFF.

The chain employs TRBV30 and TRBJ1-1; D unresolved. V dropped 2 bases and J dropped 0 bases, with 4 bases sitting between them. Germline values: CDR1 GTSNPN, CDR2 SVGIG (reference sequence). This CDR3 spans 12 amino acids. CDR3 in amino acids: CAWSWLNTEAFF. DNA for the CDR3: TGTGCCTGGAGTTGGCTGAACACTGAAGCTTTCTTT.

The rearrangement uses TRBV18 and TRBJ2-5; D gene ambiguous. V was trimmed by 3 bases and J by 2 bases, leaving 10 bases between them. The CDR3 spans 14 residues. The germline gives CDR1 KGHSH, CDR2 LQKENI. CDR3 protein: CASSPGRIQETQYF. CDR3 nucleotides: TGTGCCAGCTCACCTGGACGGATACAAGAGACCCAGTACTTC.

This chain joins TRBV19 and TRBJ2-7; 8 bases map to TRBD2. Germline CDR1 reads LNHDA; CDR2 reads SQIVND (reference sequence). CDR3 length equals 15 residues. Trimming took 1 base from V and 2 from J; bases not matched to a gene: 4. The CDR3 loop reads CASSIGTSGTYEQYF. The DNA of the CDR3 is TGTGCCAGTAGTATAGGCACTAGCGGCACCTACGAGCAGTACTTC.

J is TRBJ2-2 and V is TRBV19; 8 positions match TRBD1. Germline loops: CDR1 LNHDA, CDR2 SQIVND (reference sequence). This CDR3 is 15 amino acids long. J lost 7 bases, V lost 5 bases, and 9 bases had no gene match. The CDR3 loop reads CASSSQTGVSGELFF. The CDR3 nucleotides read TGTGCCAGTAGTTCCCAGACAGGGGTGAGCGGGGAGCTGTTTTTT. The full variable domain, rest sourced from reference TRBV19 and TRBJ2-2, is DGGITQSPKYLFRKEGQNVTLSCEQNLNHDAMYWYRQDPGQGLRLIYYSQIVNDFQKGDIAEGYSVSREKKESFPLTVTSAQKNPTAFYLCASSSQTGVSGELFFGEGSRLTVL.

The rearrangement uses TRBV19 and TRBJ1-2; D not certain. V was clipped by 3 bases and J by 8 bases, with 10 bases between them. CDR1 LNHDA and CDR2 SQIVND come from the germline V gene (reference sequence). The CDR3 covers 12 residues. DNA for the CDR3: TGTGCCAGTAGTATTGGGATGTTCGGCTACACCTTC. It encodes CASSIGMFGYTF.

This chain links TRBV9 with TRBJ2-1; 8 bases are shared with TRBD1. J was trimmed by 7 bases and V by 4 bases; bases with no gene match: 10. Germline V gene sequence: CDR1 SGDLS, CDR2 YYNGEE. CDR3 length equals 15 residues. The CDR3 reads CASSPLDRVPNEQFF. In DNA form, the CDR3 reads TGTGCCAGCAGCCCCCTGGACAGGGTCCCAAATGAGCAGTTCTTC. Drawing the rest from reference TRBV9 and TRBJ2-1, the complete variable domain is DSGVTQTPKHLITATGQRVTLRCSPRSGDLSVYWYQQSLDQGLQFLIQYYNGEERAKGNILERFSAQQFPDLHSELNLSSLELGDSALYFCASSPLDRVPNEQFFGPGTRLTVL.

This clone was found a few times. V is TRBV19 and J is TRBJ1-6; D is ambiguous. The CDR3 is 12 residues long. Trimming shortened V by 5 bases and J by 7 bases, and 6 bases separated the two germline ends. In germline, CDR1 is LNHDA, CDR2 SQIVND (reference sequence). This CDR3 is CASSPPNSPLHF. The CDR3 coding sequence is TGTGCCAGTAGTCCCCCAAATTCACCCCTCCACTTT.

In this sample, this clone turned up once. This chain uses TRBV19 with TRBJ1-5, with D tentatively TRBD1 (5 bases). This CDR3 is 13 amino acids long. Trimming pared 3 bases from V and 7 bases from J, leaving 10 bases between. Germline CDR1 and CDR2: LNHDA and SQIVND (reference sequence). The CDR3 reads CASSMKGNQPQHF. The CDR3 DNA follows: TGTGCCAGTAGTATGAAGGGGAACCAGCCCCAGCATTTT.

The CDR3, as DNA: TGTGCCAGCAGCAAAAGGAGCAGCCCGGGGCCCCAGCATTTT. Translating it yields CASSKRSSPGPQHF. The gene calls are TRBV21-1 and TRBJ1-5. TRBV21-1 is a pseudogene segment. CDR3 length equals 14 residues.

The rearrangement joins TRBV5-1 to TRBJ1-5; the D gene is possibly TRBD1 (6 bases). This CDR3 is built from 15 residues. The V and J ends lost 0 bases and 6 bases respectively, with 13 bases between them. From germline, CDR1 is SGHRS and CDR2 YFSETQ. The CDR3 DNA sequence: TGCGCCAGCAGCTTGGAGGGGGGAAAGGGTCAGCCCCAGCATTTT. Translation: CASSLEGGKGQPQHF.

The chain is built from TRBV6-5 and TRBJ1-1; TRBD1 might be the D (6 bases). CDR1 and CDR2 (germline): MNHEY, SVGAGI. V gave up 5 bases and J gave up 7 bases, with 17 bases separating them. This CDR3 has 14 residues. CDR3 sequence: CASSLTDRLSEAFF. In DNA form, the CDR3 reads TGTGCCAGCAGTCTTACCGACAGGTTAAGTGAAGCTTTCTTT.

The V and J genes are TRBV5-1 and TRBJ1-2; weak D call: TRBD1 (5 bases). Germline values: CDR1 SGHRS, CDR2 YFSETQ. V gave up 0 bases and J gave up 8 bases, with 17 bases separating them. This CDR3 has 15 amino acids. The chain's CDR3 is CASSLERGSPSGYTF. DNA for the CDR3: TGCGCCAGCAGCTTGGAACGGGGGAGTCCTAGCGGCTACACCTTC. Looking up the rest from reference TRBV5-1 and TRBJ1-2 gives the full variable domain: KAGVTQTPRYLIKTRGQQVTLSCSPISGHRSVSWYQQTPGQGLQFLFEYFSETQRNKGNFPGRFSGRQFSNSRSEMNVSTLELGDSALYLCASSLERGSPSGYTFGSGTRLTVV.

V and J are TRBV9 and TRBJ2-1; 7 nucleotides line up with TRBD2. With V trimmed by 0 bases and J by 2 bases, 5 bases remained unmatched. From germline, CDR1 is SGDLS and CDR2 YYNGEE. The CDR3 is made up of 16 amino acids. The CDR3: CASSVAGTIAYNEQFF. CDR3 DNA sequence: TGTGCCAGCAGCGTAGCTGGGACTATAGCCTACAATGAGCAGTTCTTC.

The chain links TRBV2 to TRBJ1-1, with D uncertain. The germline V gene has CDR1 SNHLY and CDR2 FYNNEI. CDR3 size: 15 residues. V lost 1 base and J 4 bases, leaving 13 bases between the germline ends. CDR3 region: CASSEGPPGVTEAFF. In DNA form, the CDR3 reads TGTGCCAGCAGTGAAGGACCTCCGGGAGTCACTGAAGCTTTCTTT.

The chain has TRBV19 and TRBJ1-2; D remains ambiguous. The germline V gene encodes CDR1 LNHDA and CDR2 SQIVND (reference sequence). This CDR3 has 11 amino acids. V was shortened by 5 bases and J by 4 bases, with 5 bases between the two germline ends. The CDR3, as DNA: TGTGCCAGTAGTGGGTTCTATGGCTACACCTTC. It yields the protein CASSGFYGYTF.

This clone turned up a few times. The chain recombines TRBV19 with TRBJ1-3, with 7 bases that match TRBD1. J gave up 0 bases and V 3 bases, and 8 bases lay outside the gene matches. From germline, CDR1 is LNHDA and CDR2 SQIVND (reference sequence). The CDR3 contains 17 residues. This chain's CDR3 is CASSMGAQGFSGNTIYF. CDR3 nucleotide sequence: TGTGCCAGTAGTATGGGCGCACAGGGGTTCTCTGGAAACACCATATATTTT.

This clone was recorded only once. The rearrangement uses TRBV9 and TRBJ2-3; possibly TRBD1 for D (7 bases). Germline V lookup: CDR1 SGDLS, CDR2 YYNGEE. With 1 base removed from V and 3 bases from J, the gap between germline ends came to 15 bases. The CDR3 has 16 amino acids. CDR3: CASSVSTGEETDTQYF. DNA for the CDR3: TGTGCCAGCAGCGTAAGCACAGGGGAGGAAACAGATACGCAGTATTTT.

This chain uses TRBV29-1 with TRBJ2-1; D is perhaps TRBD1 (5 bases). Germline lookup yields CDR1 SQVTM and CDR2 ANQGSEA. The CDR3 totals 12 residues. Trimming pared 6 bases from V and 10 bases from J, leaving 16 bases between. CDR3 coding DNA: TGCAGCGTATTCCCGACAGCCAGGGAGCAGTTCTTC. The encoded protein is CSVFPTAREQFF.